The T cell receptor (beta chain) described here comes from a study of human T cells and chemical hapten exposure. Study findings and constraints: Versus controls, expanded TCRs had significantly more large CDR3 similarity clusters.

This clonotype has only a few counts. The antigen remains unidentified. The CDR3 is made up of 15 amino acids. Trimming removed 2 bases at V and 3 bases at J, with 11 bases between. Per germline, CDR1 MNHEY and CDR2 SMNVEV (reference sequence). TCRdb recomputed calls from the RACE reads with MiXCR, one row per CDR3 protein. The sample includes around 360,000 distinct CDR3 sequences, about 6% of them seen just once. Time point meaning: patch test 2, 6 weeks after DPC sensitization. Indicated treatment: therapeutic diphenylcyclopropenone sensitization with weekly scalp DPC. This receptor was taken from a woman younger than 35 with alopecia areata. Some clones in this sample may be carry-over from other donors' samples. The source material was whole blood, sampled in connection with sensitization to the hapten diphenylcyclopropenone (DPC). The chain combines TRBV27 with TRBJ2-4, with a possible D match to TRBD1 (5 bases). DNA for the CDR3: TGTGCCAGCAGTTTAATTCAGGGTGGCAAAAACATTCAGTACTTC. Translating it yields CASSLIQGGKNIQYF.